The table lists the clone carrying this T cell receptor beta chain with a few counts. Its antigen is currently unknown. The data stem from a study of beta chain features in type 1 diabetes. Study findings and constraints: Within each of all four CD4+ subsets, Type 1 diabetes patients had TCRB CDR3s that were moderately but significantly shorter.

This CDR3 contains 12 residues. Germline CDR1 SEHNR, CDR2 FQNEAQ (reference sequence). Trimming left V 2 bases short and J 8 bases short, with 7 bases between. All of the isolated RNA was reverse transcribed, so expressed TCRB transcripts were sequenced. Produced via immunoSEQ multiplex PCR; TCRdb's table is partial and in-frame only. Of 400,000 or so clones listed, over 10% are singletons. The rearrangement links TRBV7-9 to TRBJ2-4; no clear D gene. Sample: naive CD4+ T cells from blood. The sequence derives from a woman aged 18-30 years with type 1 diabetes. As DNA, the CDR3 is TGTGCCAGCAGCTTATCCGGAGACATTCAGTACTTC. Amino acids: CASSLSGDIQYF.